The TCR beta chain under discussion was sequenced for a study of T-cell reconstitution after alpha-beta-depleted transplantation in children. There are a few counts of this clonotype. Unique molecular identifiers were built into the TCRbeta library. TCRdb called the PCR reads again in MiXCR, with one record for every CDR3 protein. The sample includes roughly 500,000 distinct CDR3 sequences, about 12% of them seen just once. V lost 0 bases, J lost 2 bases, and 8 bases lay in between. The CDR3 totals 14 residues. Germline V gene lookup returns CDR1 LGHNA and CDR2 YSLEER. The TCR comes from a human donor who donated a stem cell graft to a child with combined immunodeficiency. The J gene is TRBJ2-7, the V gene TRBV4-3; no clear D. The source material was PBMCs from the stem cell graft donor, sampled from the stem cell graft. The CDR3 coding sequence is TGCGCCAGCAGCCAAGATCTGGGCACCTACGAGCAGTACTTC. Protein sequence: CASSQDLGTYEQYF.